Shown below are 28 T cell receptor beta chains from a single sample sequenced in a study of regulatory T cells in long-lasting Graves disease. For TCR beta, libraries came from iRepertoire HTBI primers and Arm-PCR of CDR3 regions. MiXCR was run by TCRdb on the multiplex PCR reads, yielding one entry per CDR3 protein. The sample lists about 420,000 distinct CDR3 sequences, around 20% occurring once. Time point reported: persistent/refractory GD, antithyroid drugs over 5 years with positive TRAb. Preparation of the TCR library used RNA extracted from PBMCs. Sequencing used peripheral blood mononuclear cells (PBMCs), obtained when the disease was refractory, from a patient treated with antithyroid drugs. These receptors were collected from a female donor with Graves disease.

CDR3 amino acids: CASSPNPITGELFF. Written as DNA, the CDR3 is TGTGCCAGCAGCCCGAATCCAATCACCGGGGAGCTGTTTTTT. V usage is TRBV11-3 and J usage is TRBJ2-2, with D hard to call. CDR3 length: 14 amino acids. With 5 bases removed from V and 4 bases from J, the gap between germline ends came to 11 bases. Germline loops: CDR1 SGHNT, CDR2 YENEEA.

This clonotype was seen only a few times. The DNA for the CDR3 is TGTGCCAGCTCACTAACCGGGACACACGAGACCCAGTACTTC. It codes for CASSLTGTHETQYF. J is TRBJ2-5 and V is TRBV18, with a possible D match to TRBD1 (6 bases). In germline, CDR1 is KGHSH, CDR2 LQKENI. This CDR3 has 14 residues. Deletions cut 4 bases from V and 5 bases from J, with 14 bases between.

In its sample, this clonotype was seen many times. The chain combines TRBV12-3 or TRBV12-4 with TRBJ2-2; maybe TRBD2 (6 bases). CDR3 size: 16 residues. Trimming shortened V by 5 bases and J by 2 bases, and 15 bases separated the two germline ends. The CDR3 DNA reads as TGTGCCAGCAGTCCCCGGGCAGGACTAAACACCGGGGAGCTGTTTTTT. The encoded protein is CASSPRAGLNTGELFF.

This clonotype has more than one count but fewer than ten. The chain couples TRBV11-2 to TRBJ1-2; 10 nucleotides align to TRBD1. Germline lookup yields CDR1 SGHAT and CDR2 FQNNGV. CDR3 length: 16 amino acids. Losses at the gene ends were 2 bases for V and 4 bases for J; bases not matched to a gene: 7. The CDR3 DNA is TGTGCCAGCAGCTTAATGGGGACAGGGGATACCTATGGCTACACCTTC. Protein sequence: CASSLMGTGDTYGYTF.

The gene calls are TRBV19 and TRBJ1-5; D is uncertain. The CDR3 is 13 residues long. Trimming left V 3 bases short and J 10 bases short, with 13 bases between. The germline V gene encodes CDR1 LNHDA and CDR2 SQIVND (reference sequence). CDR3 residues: CASSMARDGPQHF. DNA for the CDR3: TGTGCCAGTAGTATGGCGAGGGATGGACCCCAGCATTTT.

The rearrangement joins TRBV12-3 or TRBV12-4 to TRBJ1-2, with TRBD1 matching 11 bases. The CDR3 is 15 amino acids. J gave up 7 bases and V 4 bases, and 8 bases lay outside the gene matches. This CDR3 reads CASSWTGGGNFGYTF. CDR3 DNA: TGTGCCAGCAGTTGGACAGGGGGCGGTAATTTTGGCTACACCTTC.

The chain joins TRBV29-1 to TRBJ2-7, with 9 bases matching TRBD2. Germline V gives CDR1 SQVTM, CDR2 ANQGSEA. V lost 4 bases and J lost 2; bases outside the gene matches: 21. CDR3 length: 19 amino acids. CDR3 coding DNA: TGCAGCGTTGCTTTTTGGGCTAGCGGGACCTTTAGTCCCGCCTACGAGCAGTACTTC. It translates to CSVAFWASGTFSPAYEQYF.

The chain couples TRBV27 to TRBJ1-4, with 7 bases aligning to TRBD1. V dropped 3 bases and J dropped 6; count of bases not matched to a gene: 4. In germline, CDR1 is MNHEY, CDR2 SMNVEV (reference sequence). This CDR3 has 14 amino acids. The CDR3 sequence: CASSLGDSYEKLFF. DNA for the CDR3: TGTGCCAGCAGTTTGGGGGACAGCTATGAAAAACTGTTTTTT.

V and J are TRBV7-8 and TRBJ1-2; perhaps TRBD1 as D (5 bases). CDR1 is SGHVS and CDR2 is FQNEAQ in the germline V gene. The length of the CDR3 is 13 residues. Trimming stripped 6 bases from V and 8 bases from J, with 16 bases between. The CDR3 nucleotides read TGTGCCAGCAGTCGTTCAAGGGGCGAGGGCTACACCTTC. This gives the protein CASSRSRGEGYTF.

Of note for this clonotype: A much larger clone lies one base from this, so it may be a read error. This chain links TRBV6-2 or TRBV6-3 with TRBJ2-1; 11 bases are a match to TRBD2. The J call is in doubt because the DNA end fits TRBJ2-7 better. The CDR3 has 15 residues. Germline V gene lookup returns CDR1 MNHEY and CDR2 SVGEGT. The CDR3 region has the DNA TGTGCCAGCAGTGTCGCGACTAGCGGGGCCTACGGGCAGTACTTC. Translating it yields CASSVATSGAYGQYF.

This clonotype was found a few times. CDR3 in DNA: TGTGCCAGCAGCAGGAGGGGACAGGGGGCTAATGGCTACACCTTC. Encoded protein: CASSRRGQGANGYTF. The V call is TRBV5-8, the J call TRBJ1-2; 12 positions agree with TRBD1. Losses at the gene ends were 4 bases for V and 6 bases for J; bases not matched to a gene: 7. The CDR3 is made up of 15 amino acids. Germline V gives CDR1 SGHTS, CDR2 YDEGEE.

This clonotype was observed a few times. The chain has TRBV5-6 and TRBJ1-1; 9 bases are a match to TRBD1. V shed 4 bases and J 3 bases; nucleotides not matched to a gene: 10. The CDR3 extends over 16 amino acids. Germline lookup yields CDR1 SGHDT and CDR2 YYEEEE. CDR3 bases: TGTGCCAGCAGCAATCCGGGACAGGGCTGGGACACTGAAGCTTTCTTT. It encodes CASSNPGQGWDTEAFF.

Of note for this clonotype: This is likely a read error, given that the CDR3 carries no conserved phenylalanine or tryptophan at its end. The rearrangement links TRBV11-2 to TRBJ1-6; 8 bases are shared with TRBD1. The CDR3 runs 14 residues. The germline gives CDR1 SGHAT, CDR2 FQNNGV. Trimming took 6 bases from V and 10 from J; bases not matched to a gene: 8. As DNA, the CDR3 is TGTGCCAGCAGTACCAACAGGGGGACATCACCCCTCCACCTT. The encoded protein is CASSTNRGTSPLHL.

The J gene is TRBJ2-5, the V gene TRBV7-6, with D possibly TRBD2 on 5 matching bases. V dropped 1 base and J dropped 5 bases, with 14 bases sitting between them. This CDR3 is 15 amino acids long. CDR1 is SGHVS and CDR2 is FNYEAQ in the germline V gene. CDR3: CASSLVGAPAETQYF. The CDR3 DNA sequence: TGTGCCAGCAGCTTAGTGGGAGCACCTGCGGAGACCCAGTACTTC.

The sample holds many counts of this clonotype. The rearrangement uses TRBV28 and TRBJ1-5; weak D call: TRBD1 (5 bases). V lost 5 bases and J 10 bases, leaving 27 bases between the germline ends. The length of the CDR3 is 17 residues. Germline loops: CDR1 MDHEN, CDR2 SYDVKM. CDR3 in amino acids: CASSTAGTHPNSRPQHF. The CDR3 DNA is TGTGCCAGCAGTACGGCCGGGACCCACCCGAATTCTCGTCCCCAGCATTTT.

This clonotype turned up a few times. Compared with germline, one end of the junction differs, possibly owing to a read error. CDR3 DNA sequence: TGTGACAGCAGCTTGGATGGCAGACAAACCTACGAGCAGTACTTC. Protein sequence: CDSSLDGRQTYEQYF. V gene TRBV5-6 combines with J gene TRBJ2-7; D not resolved. CDR1 and CDR2 from the germline V gene are SGHDT and YYEEEE. The CDR3 extends over 15 amino acids.

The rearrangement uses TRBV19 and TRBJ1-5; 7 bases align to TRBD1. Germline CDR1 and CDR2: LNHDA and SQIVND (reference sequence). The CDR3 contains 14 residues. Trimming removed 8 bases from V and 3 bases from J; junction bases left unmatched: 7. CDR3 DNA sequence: TGTGCCAGTGGCCCGGGACAGTCCAATCAGCCCCAGCATTTT. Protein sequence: CASGPGQSNQPQHF.

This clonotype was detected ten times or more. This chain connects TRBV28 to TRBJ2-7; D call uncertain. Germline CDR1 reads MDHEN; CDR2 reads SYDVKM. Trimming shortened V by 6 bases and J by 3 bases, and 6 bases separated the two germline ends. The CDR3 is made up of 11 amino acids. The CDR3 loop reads CASRSGYEQYF. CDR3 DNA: TGTGCCAGCAGATCCGGCTACGAGCAGTACTTC.

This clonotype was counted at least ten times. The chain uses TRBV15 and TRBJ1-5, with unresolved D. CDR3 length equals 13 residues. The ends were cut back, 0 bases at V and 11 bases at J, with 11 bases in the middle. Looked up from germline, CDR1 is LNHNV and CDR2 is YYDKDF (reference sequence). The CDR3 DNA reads TGTGCCACCAGCAGAGATAGTCGTATGGCCCAGCATTTT. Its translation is CATSRDSRMAQHF.

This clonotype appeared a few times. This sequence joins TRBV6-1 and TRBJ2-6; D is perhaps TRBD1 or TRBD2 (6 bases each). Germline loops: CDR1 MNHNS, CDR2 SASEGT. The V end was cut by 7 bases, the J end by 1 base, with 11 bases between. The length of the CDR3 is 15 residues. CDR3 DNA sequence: TGTGCCAGCAATATAGGGGGGTCTGGGGCCAACGTCCTGACTTTC. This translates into CASNIGGSGANVLTF.

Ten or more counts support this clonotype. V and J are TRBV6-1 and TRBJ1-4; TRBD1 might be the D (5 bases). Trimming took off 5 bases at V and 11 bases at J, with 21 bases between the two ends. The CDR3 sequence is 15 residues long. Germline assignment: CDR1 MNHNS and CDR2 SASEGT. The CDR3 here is CASSLLTATGGKLFF. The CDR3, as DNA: TGTGCCAGCAGTCTATTGACAGCCACGGGGGGGAAACTGTTTTTT.

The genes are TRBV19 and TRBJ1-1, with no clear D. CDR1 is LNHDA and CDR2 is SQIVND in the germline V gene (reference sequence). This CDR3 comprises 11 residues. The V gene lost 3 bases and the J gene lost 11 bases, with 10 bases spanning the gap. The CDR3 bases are TGTGCCAGTAGTATTCTTTCGCTGGCTTTCTTT. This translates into CASSILSLAFF.

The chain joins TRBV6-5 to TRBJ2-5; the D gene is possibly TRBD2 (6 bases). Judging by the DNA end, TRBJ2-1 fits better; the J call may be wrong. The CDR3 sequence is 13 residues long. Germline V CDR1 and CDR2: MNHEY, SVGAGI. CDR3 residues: CASSSRLVNEQFF. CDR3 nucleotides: TGTGCCAGCAGTTCCAGACTAGTCAATGAGCAGTTCTTC.

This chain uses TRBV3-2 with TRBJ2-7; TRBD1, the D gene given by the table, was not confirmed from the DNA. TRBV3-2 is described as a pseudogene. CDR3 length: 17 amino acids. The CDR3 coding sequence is TGTGCCAGCAGCCAAGATAAGAGGGACAGGGGGACCTACGAGCAGTACTTC. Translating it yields CASSQDKRDRGTYEQYF.

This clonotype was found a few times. This CDR3 is CASSEGGGTANEQFF. The CDR3 DNA is TGTGCCAGCAGTGAAGGAGGGGGGACCGCCAATGAGCAGTTCTTC. V is TRBV6-1 and J is TRBJ2-1, with D possibly being TRBD1 or TRBD2 (6 bases each). CDR1 and CDR2 (germline): MNHNS, SASEGT. V gave up 1 base and J gave up 6 bases, with 13 bases separating them. The CDR3 covers 15 residues.

The CDR3 nucleotides are TGTGCCAGCAGTTTCGGTTTGACGGAGACTTATAGCAATCAGCCCCAGCATTTT. It yields the protein CASSFGLTETYSNQPQHF. The V call is TRBV12-3 or TRBV12-4, the J call TRBJ1-5; D is uncertain. The CDR3 spans 18 residues. V was cut by 3 bases and J by 0 bases, with 18 bases left in between.

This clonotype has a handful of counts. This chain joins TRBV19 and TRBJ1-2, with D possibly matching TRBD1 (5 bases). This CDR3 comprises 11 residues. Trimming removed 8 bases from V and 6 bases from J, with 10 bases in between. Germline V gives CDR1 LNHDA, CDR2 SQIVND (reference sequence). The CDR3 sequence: CASWGGDGYTF. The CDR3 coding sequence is TGTGCCAGTTGGGGGGGAGATGGCTACACCTTC.

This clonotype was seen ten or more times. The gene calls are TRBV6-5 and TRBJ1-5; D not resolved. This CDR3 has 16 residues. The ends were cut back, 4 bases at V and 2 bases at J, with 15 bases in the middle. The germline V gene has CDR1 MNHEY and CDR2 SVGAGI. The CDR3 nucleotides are TGTGCCAGCAGTTTGTCCTCAGTGGTGGGCAATCAGCCCCAGCATTTT. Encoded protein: CASSLSSVVGNQPQHF.